A single sample is the source of the 24 T cell receptor beta chains below, sequenced in a study of T cell responses to AZD1222 COVID-19 vaccine. Sequenced by immunoSEQ multiplex PCR; TCRdb stores in-frame clones only, minus some. The sample includes over 100,000 clones, about nine tenths of them seen just once. The source was peripheral blood, collected on day 0 of AZD1222 vaccination. The receptors originated from an adult in good health.

Comments on this clone: Other nucleotide sequences in the sample specify the same CDR3. The V call is TRBV10-1, the J call TRBJ2-7; the D is unclear. Germline CDR1 and CDR2: WNHNN and SYGVQD (reference sequence). This CDR3 has 11 residues. With 4 bases removed from V and 4 bases from J, the gap between germline ends came to 5 bases. The CDR3 DNA is TGCGCCAGCAGTGGGGGTTACGAGCAGTACTTC. Amino acid sequence: CASSGGYEQYF.

The J gene is TRBJ1-1, the V gene TRBV12-2; TRBD1 is taken as the D call from the table, unchecked against the DNA. TRBV12-2 is assigned pseudogene status. This CDR3 has 18 amino acids. The CDR3 reads CASRPPEPRTGRNTEAFF. The DNA for the CDR3 is TGTGCAAGTCGCCCACCTGAGCCCCGGACAGGCCGGAACACTGAAGCTTTCTTT.

The chain uses TRBV18 and TRBJ2-7, with D unresolved. V was trimmed by 2 bases and J by 3 bases, leaving 5 bases between them. Germline-derived CDR1 and CDR2 are KGHSH and LQKENI. CDR3 size: 12 residues. CDR3 region: CASSPDLYEQYF. In DNA form, the CDR3 reads TGTGCCAGCTCACCAGACCTCTACGAGCAGTACTTC.

The chain carries TRBV7-9 and TRBJ2-5; 8 bases are shared with TRBD1. There are 15 residues in the CDR3. Looked up from germline, CDR1 is SEHNR and CDR2 is FQNEAQ (reference sequence). J gave up 3 bases and V 1 base, and 4 bases lay outside the gene matches. This CDR3 reads CASSLVSGGKETQYF. CDR3 in DNA: TGTGCCAGCAGCTTAGTGTCAGGGGGCAAAGAGACCCAGTACTTC.

This chain links TRBV4-1 with TRBJ1-5; D may be TRBD1 (5 bases). V gave up 3 bases and J gave up 2 bases, with 11 bases separating them. Germline V gene sequence: CDR1 MGHRA, CDR2 YSYEKL. This CDR3 has 15 residues. The CDR3 here is CASSQPGTGNQPQHF. The CDR3 DNA is TGCGCCAGCAGCCAGCCCGGGACCGGCAATCAGCCCCAGCATTTT.

The chain combines TRBV3-1 (or the pseudogene TRBV3-2) with TRBJ1-2, with TRBD1 identical over 8 bases. The CDR3 length is 14 residues. Germline V CDR1 and CDR2: LGHDT, YNNKEL (reference sequence). J lost 3 bases, V lost 5 bases, and 5 bases had no gene match. The CDR3 protein is CASSATGVDYGYTF. The CDR3 region has the DNA TGTGCCAGCAGCGCGACAGGGGTTGACTATGGCTACACCTTC.

The gene calls are TRBV7-2 and TRBJ2-7; the match to TRBD1 covers 12 bases. Germline V gives CDR1 SGHTA, CDR2 FQGNSA. The CDR3 runs to 14 residues. Trimming at V came to 5 bases and at J to 7 bases, leaving 6 bases not matched to a gene. CDR3 sequence reads: CASSVGQGAWEQYF. DNA of the CDR3: TGTGCCAGCAGCGTGGGACAGGGGGCCTGGGAGCAGTACTTC.

This chain links TRBV19 with TRBJ1-2, with D possibly matching TRBD1 (5 bases). The ends were cut back, 7 bases at V and 2 bases at J, with 17 bases in the middle. Germline CDR1 reads LNHDA; CDR2 reads SQIVND (reference sequence). This CDR3 is 15 amino acids long. CDR3 nucleotides: TGTGCCAGTACGAGTACGGCAGGGATAAACTATGGCTACACCTTC. Translated: CASTSTAGINYGYTF.

The chain has TRBV7-9 and TRBJ1-6, with 7 bases lining up with TRBD1. The CDR3 runs 16 residues. The junction had 6 bases not matched to a gene; V was cut back by 2 bases and J by 5 bases. Germline V gene lookup returns CDR1 SEHNR and CDR2 FQNEAQ (reference sequence). The CDR3 reads CASSLQGGTDNSPLHF. The CDR3 DNA sequence: TGTGCCAGCAGCTTACAAGGCGGGACAGATAATTCACCCCTCCACTTT.

With regard to this clone: Relative to the germline gene, one junction end is altered; a read error may explain this. Other DNA sequences of this sample code for an identical CDR3. The chain is built from TRBV27 and TRBJ1-5, with D uncertain. The length of the CDR3 is 13 residues. Per germline, CDR1 MNHEY and CDR2 SMNVEV (reference sequence). CDR3 residues: CASSLESGQPQHF. CDR3 sequence (DNA): TGTGCTAGCAGTTTAGAGAGCGGTCAGCCCCAGCATTTT.

The genes are TRBV5-1 and TRBJ2-5; either TRBD1 or TRBD2 may fit D (6 bases each). CDR1 SGHRS and CDR2 YFSETQ come from the germline V gene. Trimming cost V 5 bases and J 1 base, with 21 bases left between them. The CDR3 length is 17 residues. The CDR3, as DNA: TGCGCCAGCAGTCTGGAAGGGGGGCCGCTAGGCCAAGAGACCCAGTACTTC. This gives the protein CASSLEGGPLGQETQYF.

The gene calls are TRBV6-2 or TRBV6-3 and TRBJ1-2, with no clear D. Trimming cost V 6 bases and J 0 bases, with 11 bases left between them. Germline V CDR1 and CDR2: MNHEY, SVGEGT. The CDR3 loop spans 14 amino acids. In nucleotides, the CDR3 is TGTGCCAGCAGCCCCACGGGAGCTAACTATGGCTACACCTTC. Residues: CASSPTGANYGYTF.

This clone has just one count. The V and J genes are TRBV5-1 and TRBJ1-1; 8 positions agree with TRBD1. This CDR3 spans 15 amino acids. From germline, CDR1 is SGHRS and CDR2 YFSETQ. The junction had 1 base not matched to a gene; V was cut back by 0 bases and J by 0 bases. CDR3 in DNA: TGCGCCAGCAGCTTGGGACAGGGGATGAACACTGAAGCTTTCTTT. Protein product: CASSLGQGMNTEAFF.

V is TRBV9 and J is TRBJ2-3; unclear D gene. Trimming took off 4 bases at V and 3 bases at J, with 6 bases between the two ends. The germline V gene encodes CDR1 SGDLS and CDR2 YYNGEE. This CDR3 is 12 amino acids long. The CDR3 nucleotides read TGTGCCAGCAGCCGTGGGACAGATACGCAGTATTTT. Protein: CASSRGTDTQYF.

This clone was observed once. The chain carries TRBV2 and TRBJ1-6; D is undetermined. CDR3 length: 13 amino acids. The V gene lost 2 bases and the J gene lost 8 bases, with 7 bases spanning the gap. Germline-derived CDR1 and CDR2 are SNHLY and FYNNEI. The CDR3 sequence: CASSEIGYSPLHF. CDR3 nucleotide sequence: TGTGCCAGCAGTGAAATAGGGTATTCACCCCTCCACTTT. The whole variable domain, remainder taken from reference TRBV2 and TRBJ1-6, is EPEVTQTPSHQVTQMGQEVILRCVPISNHLYFYWYRQILGQKVEFLVSFYNNEISEKSEIFDDQFSVERPDGSNFTLKIRSTKLEDSAMYFCASSEIGYSPLHFGNGTRLTVT.

This chain links TRBV7-2 with TRBJ1-2; D gene ambiguous. The CDR3 length is 16 residues. The germline V and J ends were trimmed by 2 bases and 1 base, with 14 bases remaining between them. CDR1 and CDR2 from the germline V gene are SGHTA and FQGNSA. CDR3 bases: TGTGCCAGCAGCTTAATCCCGACTGTCTATAACTATGGCTACACCTTC. Protein: CASSLIPTVYNYGYTF.

Of note for this clone: At one end the junction does not follow the germline gene, possibly because of a read error. This chain links TRBV12-3 or TRBV12-4 with TRBJ2-7; D remains unclear. This CDR3 comprises 12 residues. CDR3 DNA: TGTGCCGGCAGTTTGGGGTTCGGCGAGCAGTACTTC. Translated, it gives CAGSLGFGEQYF.

V usage is TRBV7-3 and J usage is TRBJ2-3; D gene unclear. CDR1 and CDR2 (germline): SGHTA, FQGTGA. The V gene lost 1 base and the J gene lost 4 bases, with 9 bases spanning the gap. The length of the CDR3 is 14 residues. Here the CDR3 reads CASSLNSGSDTQYF. Here the CDR3 DNA reads TGTGCCAGCAGCTTAAATAGTGGGTCAGATACGCAGTATTTT.

The chain links TRBV12-3 or TRBV12-4 to TRBJ1-1; D call uncertain. This CDR3 has 12 residues. Trimming pared 3 bases from V and 5 bases from J, leaving 7 bases between. The CDR3 loop reads CASSFGVTEAFF. CDR3 sequence (DNA): TGTGCCAGCAGTTTTGGGGTTACTGAAGCTTTCTTT.

The chain carries TRBV19 and TRBJ1-1; the D is unclear. CDR1 LNHDA and CDR2 SQIVND come from the germline V gene (reference sequence). This CDR3 comprises 10 residues. V shed 8 bases and J shed 8 bases, with 9 bases lying between them. The CDR3 loop is CASRREEAFF. CDR3 nucleotides: TGTGCCAGTCGACGGGAAGAAGCTTTCTTT.

This rearrangement joins TRBV19 to TRBJ2-3; D unclear. CDR1 LNHDA and CDR2 SQIVND come from the germline V gene (reference sequence). The CDR3 runs to 15 residues. Trimming stripped 3 bases from V and 0 bases from J, with 10 bases between. The CDR3 protein is CASSIGTISTDTQYF. In nucleotides, the CDR3 is TGTGCCAGTAGTATTGGAACTATTAGCACAGATACGCAGTATTTT.

The V gene is TRBV14, the J gene TRBJ1-4; D is unresolved. The V gene lost 4 bases and the J gene lost 2 bases, with 14 bases spanning the gap. This CDR3 spans 16 amino acids. Germline lookup yields CDR1 SGHDN and CDR2 FVKESK. The CDR3 DNA follows: TGTGCCAGCAGCCTGATCCCCGGGGATACTAATGAAAAACTGTTTTTT. The encoded protein is CASSLIPGDTNEKLFF.

The genes are TRBV5-1 and TRBJ1-4; D gene ambiguous. Trimming removed 0 bases from V and 3 bases from J, with 9 bases in between. CDR1 is SGHRS, CDR2 YFSETQ, per germline. This CDR3 region has 15 residues. The CDR3 is CASSLGSGANEKLFF. As DNA, the CDR3 is TGCGCCAGCAGCTTGGGATCAGGAGCTAATGAAAAACTGTTTTTT. Filled out from reference TRBV5-1 and TRBJ1-4, the complete variable domain reads KAGVTQTPRYLIKTRGQQVTLSCSPISGHRSVSWYQQTPGQGLQFLFEYFSETQRNKGNFPGRFSGRQFSNSRSEMNVSTLELGDSALYLCASSLGSGANEKLFFGSGTQLSVL.

The chain is built from TRBV6-5 and TRBJ2-2; 11 bases are shared with TRBD2. The CDR3 runs 15 residues. Germline V gene lookup returns CDR1 MNHEY and CDR2 SVGAGI. After removal of 2 bases from V and 8 bases from J, the junction contained 4 bases not matched to a gene. Here the CDR3 reads CASSYPSGGTGELFF. The CDR3 nucleotides are TGTGCCAGCAGTTACCCTAGCGGGGGGACGGGGGAGCTGTTTTTT.